These T cell receptor beta chains were read from a single sample in a study of shared clonotypes between healthy human individuals. TCRdb's table, derived via immunoSEQ multiplex PCR, lists solely in-frame clones and lacks some. Here the sample spans around 1.5 million clones, nearly 99% being singletons. Material for sequencing was naive CD4+ T cells sorted from blood. The receptors derive from a man aged 30 to 45 in good health. The conserved cysteine and the conserved F or W are not part of the CDR3 here.

length,V,CDR3
10,TRBV28,ATSLSTGELF
13,TRBV19,ASSIAPTGPYEQY
10,TRBV5-6,ASSSRRNTIY
11,TRBV11-2,ASSTRVGTEAF
13,TRBV6-5,ASSYEGAGANVLT
12,TRBV2,ASSERTYSYEQY
13,TRBV9,ASSVRGGGEDTQY
12,TRBV9,ASSVSGNTDTQY
13,TRBV7-2,ASSLDRAGANVLT
9,TRBV30,AWSKGRPKT
15,TRBV5-5,ASSPLNAYGAYDEQF
11,TRBV18,ASSRETDYGYT